These T cell receptor beta chains were read from a single sample in a study of cytomegalovirus exposure and HLA in healthy donors. The assay was immunoSEQ multiplex PCR, and TCRdb's table has in-frame clones only and misses some. This repertoire shows 60,000 to 90,000 clones, roughly 67% found once; its top ten account for roughly 7.2%. Material for sequencing was PBMCs. The receptors were gathered from a man aged 40-49 years in good health and CMV-seropositive. The CDR3 runs from the conserved cysteine through the conserved F or W. Fields, in order: clone size, J gene, D gene, V gene, CDR3 DNA, CDR3 protein. A D gene is named only where the DNA matches it firmly. Clone size is given for some rows only: seen once, a few or many times, or a class if the clone is expanded.

clone size: -
J gene: TRBJ1-1
D gene: -
V gene: TRBV6-6
CDR3 DNA: TGTGCCAGCACCATTGGGGCTCCTACCTACGGGGCTTTCTTT
CDR3 protein: CASTIGAPTYGAFF

clone size: few
J gene: TRBJ2-7
D gene: -
V gene: TRBV5-1
CDR3 DNA: TGCGCCAGCAGCCCGATTAGGGGGTCCGCCGAGCAGTACTTC
CDR3 protein: CASSPIRGSAEQYF

clone size: few
J gene: TRBJ2-5
D gene: -
V gene: TRBV6-6
CDR3 DNA: TGTGCCAGCAGTTCTCCAGGGGGAGGTCAAGAGACCCAGTACTTC
CDR3 protein: CASSSPGGGQETQYF

clone size: once
J gene: TRBJ1-2
D gene: TRBD1
V gene: TRBV5-6
CDR3 DNA: TGTGCCAGCAGCTCGGGCCCGACAGGGGAGTATGGCTACACCTTC
CDR3 protein: CASSSGPTGEYGYTF

clone size: -
J gene: TRBJ1-1
D gene: -
V gene: TRBV29-1
CDR3 DNA: TGCAGCGTTGTCGAGACGGGAACGGACACTGAAGCTTTCTTT
CDR3 protein: CSVVETGTDTEAFF

clone size: -
J gene: TRBJ1-3
D gene: -
V gene: TRBV30
CDR3 DNA: TGTGCCTGGAGTGTAGCGGGGGTTGGAAACACCATATATTTT
CDR3 protein: CAWSVAGVGNTIYF

clone size: -
J gene: TRBJ2-5
D gene: -
V gene: TRBV21-1
CDR3 DNA: TGTGCCAGCAGCATGGTCGGAGGGCTAGCGGGCGATATACAAGAGACCCAGTACTTC
CDR3 protein: CASSMVGGLAGDIQETQYF

clone size: few
J gene: TRBJ2-1
D gene: TRBD2
V gene: TRBV5-1
CDR3 DNA: TGCGCCAGCAGCTTGTTCCTAGCGGGTTGGCGGGGCACTTACAATGAGCAGTTCTTC
CDR3 protein: CASSLFLAGWRGTYNEQFF

clone size: once
J gene: TRBJ1-2
D gene: TRBD1
V gene: TRBV5-1
CDR3 DNA: TGCGCCAGCAGCGAAGGACAGGGGGAGGACGGCACCTTC
CDR3 protein: CASSEGQGEDGTF

clone size: -
J gene: TRBJ2-2
D gene: TRBD2
V gene: TRBV6-6
CDR3 DNA: TGTGCCAGCAGTTACCCTAGCGGGACCACCGGGGAGCTGTTTTTT
CDR3 protein: CASSYPSGTTGELFF

clone size: once
J gene: TRBJ1-1
D gene: TRBD1
V gene: TRBV9
CDR3 DNA: TGTGCCAGCAGCGTAGGAGGACAGGGGGTTGAAGCTTTCTTT
CDR3 protein: CASSVGGQGVEAFF

clone size: -
J gene: TRBJ1-3
D gene: -
V gene: TRBV6-5
CDR3 DNA: TGTGCCAGCACCTCGCAGAACTCTGGAAACACCATATATTTT
CDR3 protein: CASTSQNSGNTIYF

clone size: -
J gene: TRBJ1-1
D gene: -
V gene: TRBV30
CDR3 DNA: TGTGCCTGGAGTGCCCGACTGGGTGAGGCTTTCTTT
CDR3 protein: CAWSARLGEAFF

clone size: -
J gene: TRBJ2-3
D gene: TRBD2
V gene: TRBV7-3
CDR3 DNA: TGTGCCAGCGGCAAGCGGGGTGGGGATACAGATACGCAGTATTTT
CDR3 protein: CASGKRGGDTDTQYF

clone size: -
J gene: TRBJ1-3
D gene: -
V gene: TRBV6-5
CDR3 DNA: TGTGCCAGCAAGATATCAGTAACCTCTGGAAACACCATATATTTT
CDR3 protein: CASKISVTSGNTIYF

clone size: few
J gene: TRBJ1-1
D gene: -
V gene: TRBV5-1
CDR3 DNA: TGCGCCAGCAGCTTGTCAGGGGCCTCGAACACTGAAGCTTTCTTT
CDR3 protein: CASSLSGASNTEAFF

clone size: -
J gene: TRBJ1-1
D gene: TRBD1
V gene: TRBV28
CDR3 DNA: TGTGCCAGCAGTTCGGGACAGTACAACACTGAAGCTTTCTTT
CDR3 protein: CASSSGQYNTEAFF

clone size: -
J gene: TRBJ2-1
D gene: TRBD2
V gene: TRBV6-5
CDR3 DNA: TGTGCCAGCAGCGGGAGGTTCTACAATGAGCAGTTCTTC
CDR3 protein: CASSGRFYNEQFF

clone size: few
J gene: TRBJ1-1
D gene: -
V gene: TRBV11-2
CDR3 DNA: TGTGCCAGCAGCTCCGACTGGGACACTGAAGCTTTCTTT
CDR3 protein: CASSSDWDTEAFF

clone size: -
J gene: TRBJ2-1
D gene: -
V gene: TRBV6-5
CDR3 DNA: TGTGCCAGCAGTTACGACGGGAGTTCCCACAATGAGCAGTTCTTC
CDR3 protein: CASSYDGSSHNEQFF

clone size: few
J gene: TRBJ2-7
D gene: TRBD2
V gene: TRBV9
CDR3 DNA: TGTGCCAGCAGCGTAGCGGCGGGAGTCGCGTACGAGCAGTACTTC
CDR3 protein: CASSVAAGVAYEQYF

clone size: -
J gene: TRBJ1-2
D gene: TRBD1
V gene: TRBV6-5
CDR3 DNA: TGTGCCAGCAGACTTACACAGGGGGCAGTCAGTGGCTACACCTTC
CDR3 protein: CASRLTQGAVSGYTF

clone size: few
J gene: TRBJ1-2
D gene: -
V gene: TRBV6-1
CDR3 DNA: TGTGCCAGCAGTGTCGTCTATGGCTACACCTTC
CDR3 protein: CASSVVYGYTF

clone size: -
J gene: TRBJ1-6
D gene: -
V gene: TRBV6-1
CDR3 DNA: TGTGCCAGCAGTGAGGAGGGCGGGGTACCCCTCCACTTT
CDR3 protein: CASSEEGGVPLHF

clone size: -
J gene: TRBJ2-3
D gene: -
V gene: TRBV9
CDR3 DNA: TGTGCCAGCAGCGTCTCATCCTACACAGATACGCAGTATTTT
CDR3 protein: CASSVSSYTDTQYF

clone size: -
J gene: TRBJ2-7
D gene: -
V gene: TRBV6-5
CDR3 DNA: TGTGCCAGCAGTCAACGCCTGGACAGACCGGACGAGCAGTACTTC
CDR3 protein: CASSQRLDRPDEQYF

clone size: few
J gene: TRBJ2-5
D gene: TRBD1
V gene: TRBV6-1
CDR3 DNA: TGTGCCAGCAACTCGCCTGACAGGGGAGTGGAGACCCAGTACTTC
CDR3 protein: CASNSPDRGVETQYF

clone size: -
J gene: TRBJ1-2
D gene: -
V gene: TRBV9
CDR3 DNA: TGTGCCAGTAGCGTAGTAAGAGGCCATGGCTACACCTTC
CDR3 protein: CASSVVRGHGYTF

clone size: -
J gene: TRBJ1-4
D gene: TRBD1
V gene: TRBV6-1
CDR3 DNA: TGTGCCAGCAGTCGGACAGGGGGAAATGAAAAACTGTTTTTT
CDR3 protein: CASSRTGGNEKLFF

clone size: medium-sized
J gene: TRBJ1-6
D gene: TRBD1
V gene: TRBV7-9
CDR3 DNA: TGTGCCAGCAGCCCAGGACAGGGGGCCGCACCCCTCCACTTT
CDR3 protein: CASSPGQGAAPLHF